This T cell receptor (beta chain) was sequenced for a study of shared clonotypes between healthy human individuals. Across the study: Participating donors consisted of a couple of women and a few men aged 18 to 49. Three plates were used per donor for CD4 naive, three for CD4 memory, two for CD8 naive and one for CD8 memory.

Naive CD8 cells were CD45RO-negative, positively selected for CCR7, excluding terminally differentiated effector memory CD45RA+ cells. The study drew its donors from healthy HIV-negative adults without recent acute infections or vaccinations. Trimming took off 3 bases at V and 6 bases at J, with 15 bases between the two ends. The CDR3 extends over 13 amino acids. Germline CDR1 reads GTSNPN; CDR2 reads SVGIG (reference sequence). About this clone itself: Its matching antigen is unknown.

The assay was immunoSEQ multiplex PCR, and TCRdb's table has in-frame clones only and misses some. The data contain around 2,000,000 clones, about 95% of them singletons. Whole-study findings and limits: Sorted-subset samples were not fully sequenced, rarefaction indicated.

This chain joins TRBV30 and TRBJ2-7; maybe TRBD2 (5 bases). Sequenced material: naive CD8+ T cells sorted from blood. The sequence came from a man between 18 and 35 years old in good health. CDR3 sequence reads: CAWSRLNGVEQYF. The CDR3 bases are TGTGCCTGGAGCCGCCTCAACGGGGTCGAGCAGTACTTC.